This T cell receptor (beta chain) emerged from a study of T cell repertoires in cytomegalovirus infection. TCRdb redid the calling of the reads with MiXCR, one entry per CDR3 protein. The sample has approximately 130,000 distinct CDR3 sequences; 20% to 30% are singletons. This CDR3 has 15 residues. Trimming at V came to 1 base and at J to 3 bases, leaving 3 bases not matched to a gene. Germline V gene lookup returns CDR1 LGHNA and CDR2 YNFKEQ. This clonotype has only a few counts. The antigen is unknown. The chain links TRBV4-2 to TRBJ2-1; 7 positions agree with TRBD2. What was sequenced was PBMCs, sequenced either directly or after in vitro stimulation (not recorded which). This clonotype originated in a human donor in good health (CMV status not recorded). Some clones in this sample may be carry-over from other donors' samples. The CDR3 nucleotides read TGTGCCAGCAGCCAAGGCGCGGGAGACTACAATGAGCAGTTCTTC. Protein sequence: CASSQGAGDYNEQFF.